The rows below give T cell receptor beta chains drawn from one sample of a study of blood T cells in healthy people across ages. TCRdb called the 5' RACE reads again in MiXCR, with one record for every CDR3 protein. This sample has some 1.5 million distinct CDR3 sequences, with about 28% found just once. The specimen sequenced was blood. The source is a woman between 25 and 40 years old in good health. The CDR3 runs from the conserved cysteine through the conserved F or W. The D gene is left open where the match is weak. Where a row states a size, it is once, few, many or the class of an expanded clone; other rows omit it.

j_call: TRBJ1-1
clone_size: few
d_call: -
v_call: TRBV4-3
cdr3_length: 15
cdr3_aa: CASSQDGQANTEAFF
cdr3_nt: TGCGCCAGCAGCCAAGACGGACAAGCAAACACTGAAGCTTTCTTT

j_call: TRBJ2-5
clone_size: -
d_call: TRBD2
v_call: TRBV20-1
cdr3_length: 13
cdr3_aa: CSARAGGRREQYF
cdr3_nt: TGCAGTGCTAGAGCGGGAGGTCGACGGGAGCAGTACTTC

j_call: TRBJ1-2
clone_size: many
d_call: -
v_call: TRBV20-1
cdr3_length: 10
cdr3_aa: CSAGVEGYTF
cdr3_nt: TGCAGTGCTGGAGTGGAGGGCTACACCTTC

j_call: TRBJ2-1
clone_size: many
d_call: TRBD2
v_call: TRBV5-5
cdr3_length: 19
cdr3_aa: CASSSRVSGGAESYNEQFF
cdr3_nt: TGTGCCAGCAGCTCGAGGGTTAGCGGGGGGGCCGAGTCCTACAATGAGCAGTTCTTC

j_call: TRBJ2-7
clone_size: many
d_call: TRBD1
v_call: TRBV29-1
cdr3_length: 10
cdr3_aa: CSVGQGEQYF
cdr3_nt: TGCAGCGTCGGACAGGGCGAGCAGTACTTC

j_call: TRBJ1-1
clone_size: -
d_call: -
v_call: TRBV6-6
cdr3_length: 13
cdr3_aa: CASSYRLNTEAFF
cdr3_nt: TGTGCCAGCAGTTACAGGTTGAACACTGAAGCTTTCTTT

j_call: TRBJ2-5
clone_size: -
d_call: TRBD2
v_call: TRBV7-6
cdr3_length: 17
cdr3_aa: CASRRDGLAEAGGTQYF
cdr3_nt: TGTGCCAGCAGGAGGGACGGACTAGCGGAGGCCGGTGGGACCCAGTACTTC

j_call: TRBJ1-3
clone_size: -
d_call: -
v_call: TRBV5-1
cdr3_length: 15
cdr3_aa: CASTLGPTSGNTIYF
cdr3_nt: TGCGCCAGCACCCTTGGGCCAACCTCTGGAAACACCATATATTTT

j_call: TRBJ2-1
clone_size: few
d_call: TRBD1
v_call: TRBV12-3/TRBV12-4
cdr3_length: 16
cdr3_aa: CASSLDSGGAYNEQFF
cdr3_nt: TGTGCCAGCAGTTTAGACTCAGGGGGCGCCTACAATGAGCAGTTCTTC

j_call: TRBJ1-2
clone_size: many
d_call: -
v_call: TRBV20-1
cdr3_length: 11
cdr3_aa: CSVPENYGYTF
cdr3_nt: TGCAGTGTCCCGGAGAACTATGGCTACACCTTC

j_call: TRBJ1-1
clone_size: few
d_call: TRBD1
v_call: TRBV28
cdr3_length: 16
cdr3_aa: CASTPSQGASNTEAFF
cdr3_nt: TGTGCCAGCACCCCCAGCCAGGGGGCCAGTAACACTGAAGCTTTCTTT

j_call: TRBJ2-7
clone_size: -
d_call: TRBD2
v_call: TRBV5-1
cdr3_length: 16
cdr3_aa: CASSWARGRGAYEQYF
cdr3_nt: TGCGCCAGCAGCTGGGCCCGGGGTCGGGGGGCCTACGAGCAGTACTTC

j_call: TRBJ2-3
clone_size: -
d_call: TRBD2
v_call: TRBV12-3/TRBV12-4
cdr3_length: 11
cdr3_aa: CASSSGLAQYF
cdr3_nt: TGTGCCAGCAGTTCTGGACTAGCCCAGTATTTT

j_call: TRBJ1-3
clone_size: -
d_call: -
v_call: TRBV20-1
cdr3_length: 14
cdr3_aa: CSATRTVSGNTIYF
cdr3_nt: TGCAGTGCCACGAGGACAGTCTCTGGAAACACCATATATTTT

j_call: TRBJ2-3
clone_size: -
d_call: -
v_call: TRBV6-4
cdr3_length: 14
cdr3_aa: CASSDSAPTDTQYF
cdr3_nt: TGTGCCAGCAGTGACTCGGCTCCCACAGATACGCAGTATTTT

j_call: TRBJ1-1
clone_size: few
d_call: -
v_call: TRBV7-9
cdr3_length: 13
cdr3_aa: CASSSPTDTEAFF
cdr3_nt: TGTGCCAGCAGCTCCCCGACAGACACTGAAGCTTTCTTT

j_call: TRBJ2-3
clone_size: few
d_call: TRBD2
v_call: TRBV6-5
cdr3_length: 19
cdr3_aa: CASSYSGVAAGGKVDTQYF
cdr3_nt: TGTGCCAGCAGTTACTCAGGAGTTGCAGCGGGGGGCAAGGTAGATACGCAGTATTTT

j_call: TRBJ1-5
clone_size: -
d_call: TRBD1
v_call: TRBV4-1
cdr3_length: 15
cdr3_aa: CASSLTDRVHQPQHF
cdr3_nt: TGCGCCAGCAGCCTAACTGACAGGGTCCATCAGCCCCAGCATTTT

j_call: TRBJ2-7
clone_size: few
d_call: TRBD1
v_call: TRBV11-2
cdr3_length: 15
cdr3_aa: CASSPLGDRFYEQYF
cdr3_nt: TGTGCCAGCAGCCCTCTCGGGGACAGGTTCTACGAGCAGTACTTC

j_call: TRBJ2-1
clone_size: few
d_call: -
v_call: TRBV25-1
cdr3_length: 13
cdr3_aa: CASSDPPSDEQFF
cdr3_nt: TGTGCCAGCAGTGATCCCCCCTCTGACGAGCAGTTCTTC

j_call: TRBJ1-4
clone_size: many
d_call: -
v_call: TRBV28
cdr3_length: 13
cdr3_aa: CASNSGANEKLFF
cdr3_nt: TGTGCCAGCAATTCAGGGGCAAATGAAAAACTGTTTTTT

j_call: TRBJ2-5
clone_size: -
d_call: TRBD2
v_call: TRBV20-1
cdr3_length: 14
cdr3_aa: CSAPRTGGPATQYF
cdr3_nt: TGCAGTGCTCCGAGAACGGGGGGGCCTGCGACCCAGTACTTC

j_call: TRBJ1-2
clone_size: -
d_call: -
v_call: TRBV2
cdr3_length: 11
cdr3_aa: CASSEIRGYTF
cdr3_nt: TGTGCCAGCAGTGAGATTAGAGGCTACACCTTC

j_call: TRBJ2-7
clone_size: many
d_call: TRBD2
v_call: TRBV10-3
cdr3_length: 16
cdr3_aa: CAISESGGSGSPEQYF
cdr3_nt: TGTGCCATCAGTGAGTCGGGTGGTAGCGGGAGCCCCGAGCAGTACTTC

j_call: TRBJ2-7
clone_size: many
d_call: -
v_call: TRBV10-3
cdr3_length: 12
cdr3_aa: CATSGPSGEQYF
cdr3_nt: TGTGCCACTTCGGGGCCAAGCGGCGAGCAGTACTTC

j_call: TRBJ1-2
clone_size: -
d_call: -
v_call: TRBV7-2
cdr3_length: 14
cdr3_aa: CASSKGGALYGYTF
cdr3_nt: TGTGCCAGCAGCAAAGGGGGTGCACTCTATGGCTACACCTTC

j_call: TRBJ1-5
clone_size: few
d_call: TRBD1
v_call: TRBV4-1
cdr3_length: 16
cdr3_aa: CASSRWDREGNQPQHF
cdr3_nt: TGCGCCAGCAGCCGTTGGGACAGGGAGGGCAATCAGCCCCAGCATTTT

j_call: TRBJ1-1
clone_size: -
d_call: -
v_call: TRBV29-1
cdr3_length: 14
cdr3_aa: CSVDGLRGTTEAFF
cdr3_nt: TGCAGCGTTGATGGTTTGAGAGGGACGACTGAAGCTTTCTTT

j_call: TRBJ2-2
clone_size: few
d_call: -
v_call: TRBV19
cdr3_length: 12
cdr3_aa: CASSKRNGELFF
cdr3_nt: TGTGCCAGTAGTAAGCGGAACGGGGAGCTGTTTTTT

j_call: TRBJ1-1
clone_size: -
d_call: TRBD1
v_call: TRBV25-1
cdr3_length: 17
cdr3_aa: CASSARTKTGGGTEAFF
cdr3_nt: TGTGCCAGCAGTGCCCGGACTAAAACAGGGGGGGGCACTGAAGCTTTCTTT

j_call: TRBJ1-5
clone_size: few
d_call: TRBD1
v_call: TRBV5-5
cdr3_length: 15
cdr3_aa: CASTSGTGELQPQHF
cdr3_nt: TGTGCCAGCACCAGCGGGACAGGGGAGCTTCAGCCCCAGCATTTT

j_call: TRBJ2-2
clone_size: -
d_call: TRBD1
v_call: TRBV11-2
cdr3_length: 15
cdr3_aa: CASSLRRTGAGELFF
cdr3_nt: TGTGCCAGCAGCTTAAGGAGAACAGGGGCCGGGGAGCTGTTTTTT

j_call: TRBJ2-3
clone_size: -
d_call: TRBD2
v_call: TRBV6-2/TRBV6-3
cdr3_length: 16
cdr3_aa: CASSYLLAGGRDTQYF
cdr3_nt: TGTGCCAGCAGTTACTTATTAGCGGGGGGGCGAGATACGCAGTATTTT

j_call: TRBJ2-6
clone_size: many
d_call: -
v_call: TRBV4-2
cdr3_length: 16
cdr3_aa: CASSQDLSAGANVLTF
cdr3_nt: TGTGCCAGCAGCCAAGATTTGAGTGCTGGGGCCAACGTCCTGACTTTC

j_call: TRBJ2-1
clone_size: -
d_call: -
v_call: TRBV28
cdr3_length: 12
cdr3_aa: CASSRGSNEQFF
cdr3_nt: TGTGCCAGCAGTCGAGGGTCCAATGAGCAGTTCTTC

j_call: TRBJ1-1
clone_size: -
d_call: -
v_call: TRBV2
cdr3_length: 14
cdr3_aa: CASSAIGGNTEAFF
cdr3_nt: TGTGCCAGCAGCGCAATTGGCGGGAACACTGAAGCTTTCTTT

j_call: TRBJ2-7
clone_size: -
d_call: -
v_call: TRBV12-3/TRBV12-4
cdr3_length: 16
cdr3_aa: CASSPLSGTSTYEQYF
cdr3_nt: TGTGCCAGCAGTCCCTTATCCGGGACCTCAACCTACGAGCAGTACTTC

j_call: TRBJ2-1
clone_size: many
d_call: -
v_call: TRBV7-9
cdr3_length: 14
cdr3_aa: CASSLDLIYNEQFF
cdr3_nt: TGTGCCAGCAGCTTAGATCTAATTTACAATGAGCAGTTCTTC

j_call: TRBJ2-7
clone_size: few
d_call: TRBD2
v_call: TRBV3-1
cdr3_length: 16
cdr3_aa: CAGSQDAAGGFPEQYF
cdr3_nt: TGTGCCGGCAGCCAAGATGCAGCGGGGGGATTTCCCGAGCAGTACTTC

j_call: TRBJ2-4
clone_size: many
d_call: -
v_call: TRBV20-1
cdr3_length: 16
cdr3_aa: CSASSSAALAKNIQYF
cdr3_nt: TGCAGTGCTAGTTCCTCGGCAGCTTTAGCCAAAAACATTCAGTACTTC